Sequencing of this T cell receptor (beta chain) was carried out in a study of CD8 T cell repertoires and HIV-1 epitope variants. Study summary: Controls included no peptide, Ebola AY9 epitope, and a CMV, EBV, flu pool. The study's findings and limits: Roughly 5 clonotypes recognized Nef KF9, one HW9, none TAALDMSHF.

Only in-frame clones appear in the TCRdb table, and some are missing; sequencing was by immunoSEQ multiplex PCR. The sample yields 2,000 to 2,500 clones, roughly two thirds seen once. This clone counts as large (0.1 to 1%). Its antigen remains unidentified. The V segment lost 6 bases and the J segment 0 bases; nucleotides outside the gene matches: 3. The CDR3 loop spans 14 amino acids. Per the germline V gene, CDR1 is MNHNS and CDR2 is SASEGT. The chain links TRBV6-1 to TRBJ2-7; TRBD1 aligns across 9 bases. Sequenced: cultured CD8+ T cells derived from PBMCs. This receptor was identified in a male donor with HIV. The CDR3 region is CASRQGASSYEQYF. The CDR3 region has the DNA TGTGCCAGCAGACAGGGGGCTTCCTCCTACGAGCAGTACTTC.